Reported below is one T cell receptor (beta chain). The donors, all of them Caucasian adults, lived in Nashville, Tennessee. This record belongs to a study of shared clonotypes between healthy human individuals. Using immunoSEQ multiplex PCR, the repertoire was profiled, and TCRdb retains in-frame clones only, with some absent. The top ten clones hold over 8.5% of a sample with about 230,000 clones, 50% to 80% of them seen once. Germline lookup yields CDR1 SGHDT and CDR2 YYEEEE. V lost 2 bases to trimming and J lost 3 bases, with 9 bases between them. The CDR3 covers 14 residues. The V call is TRBV5-6, the J call TRBJ2-1; D remains unclear. What was sequenced was memory CD4+ T cells sorted from blood. Subset meaning: CD45RA-negative fraction. The sequence derives from a man younger than 40 in good health. CDR3 sequence (DNA): TGTGCCAGCAGCTTTCTGCTAGTCTACAATGAGCAGTTCTTC. The encoded protein is CASSFLLVYNEQFF.